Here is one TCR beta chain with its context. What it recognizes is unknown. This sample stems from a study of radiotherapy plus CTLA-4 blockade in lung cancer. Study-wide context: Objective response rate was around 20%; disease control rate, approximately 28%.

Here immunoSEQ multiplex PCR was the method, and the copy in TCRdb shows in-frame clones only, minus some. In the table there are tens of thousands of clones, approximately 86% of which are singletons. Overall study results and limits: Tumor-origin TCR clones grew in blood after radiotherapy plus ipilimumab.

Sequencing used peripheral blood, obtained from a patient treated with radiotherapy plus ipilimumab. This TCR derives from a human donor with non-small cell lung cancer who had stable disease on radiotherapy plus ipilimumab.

CDR3 sequence: CASSEVGGYPGETQYF. Here the CDR3 DNA reads TGTGCCAGCAGTGAAGTAGGCGGCTACCCCGGAGAGACCCAGTACTTC. The rearrangement uses TRBV6-1 and TRBJ2-5; unclear D gene. Trimming took off 1 base at V and 4 bases at J, with 16 bases between the two ends. This CDR3 has 16 residues. Looked up from germline, CDR1 is MNHNS and CDR2 is SASEGT.